This TCR beta chain was identified during a study of cytomegalovirus exposure and HLA in healthy donors. Method: immunoSEQ multiplex PCR; TCRdb's copy keeps in-frame clones and lacks some. The profile shows about 220,000 clones, about nine tenths of them singletons. Sequenced material: PBMCs. This receptor was obtained from a young woman in good health and CMV-seronegative.

CDR3 DNA: TGTGCCAGTAGTATCCCTCGGGACAGCAACCAAGAGACCCAGTACTTC. Protein product: CASSIPRDSNQETQYF. The genes are TRBV19 and TRBJ2-5, with 7 bases that match TRBD1. Germline CDR1 and CDR2: LNHDA and SQIVND (reference sequence). The V gene end was trimmed by 3 bases and the J gene end by 0 bases; junction bases not matched to a gene: 7. The CDR3 contains 16 residues.